This T cell receptor (beta chain) was retrieved from a study of identical twins (dated by TCRdb to about 2016). In terms of the full investigation: To test whether fetal clonotypes persist, the study used deep sequencing on TCR alpha and beta repertoires from monozygotic twins, unrelated adults of various ages, and cord blood. To rule out contamination, replicate twin experiments were performed at different times with different library preparation protocols.

Only healthy Caucasian donors were included. Three pairs of female monozygotic twins, all aged about 18 to 30 years, were included in the twin cohort. CD4+ and CD8+ T cell populations were isolated with positive isolation kits from Invitrogen. On this clonotype itself: The target of this receptor is not known. There are no base qualities to consult, and no much larger clone falls within one base.

Libraries were built with 5' RACE. TCRdb names Illumina HiSeq 2000 as the instrument used. Template switching added a universal primer binding site, and the final cDNA carried a unique molecular identifier that allowed TCR cDNA molecules to be counted accurately. First-strand cDNA for TCR alpha and beta chains was synthesized from specific primers in the conserved constant-segment region. To control for contamination, every cDNA library carried two barcodes: a SMART-Mk sample barcode plus Illumina barcodes. TruSeq adapter sequences and Illumina sample barcodes were added in two successive PCR steps. Sequencing of the TCR alpha and beta cDNA libraries was done on the Illumina HiSeq platform using custom primers. The source study handled its data this way. MiGEC processed the raw reads to extract unique molecular identifiers, while MiXCR was used to determine the CDR3 positions. For each individual, recombination models were inferred using an EM algorithm with the repgenHMM and IGoR tools. Shared clonotypes were analyzed with the tcR package in R, and sharing was normalized by the product of cloneset sizes. Out-of-frame nonproductive sequences were analyzed to study raw recombination free of thymic and clonal selection effects. TCRdb itself trimmed the public reads at Q25 with fastp, ran MiXCR and retained productive beta chains. All rows with the same CDR3 protein become a single entry with the most common DNA and genes. The V and J calls follow TCRdb's processing rather than the paper's. The sample table holds about 530,000 distinct CDR3 sequences, of which about a fifth were seen once. The ten largest clones represent approximately 0.48% of the sample.

Overall study outcomes, separate from this receptor: In monozygotic twins, recombination models systematically underestimated out-of-frame TCR alpha sharing, but the models matched the sharing seen between unrelated individuals. Abundant cord blood beta clonotypes had fewer insertions, young adult naive repertoires showed a similar but weaker trend, and memory repertoires showed no such trend. Invariant T cells such as MAIT and iNKT could partly confound zero-insertion analyses, although diverse VJ usage argued against such confounding for most clonotypes. In beta out-of-frame sequences, excess twin sharing was weaker, because having fewer shared sequences lowered the signal-to-noise ratio. Compared with coincidental sharing between unrelated individuals, an excess of low generation-probability sequences was observed among out-of-frame TCR alpha sequences shared between twins. Conclusions relied on cross-sectional statistical analysis, since the same donors could not be followed over many years.

V is shortened by 2 bases, J by 2 bases, and the region joining them spans 21 bases. There are 18 amino acids in the CDR3, from cysteine to phenylalanine inclusive. The entry retains the CDR3 DNA only, 54 bases that are in frame from base 1. This same sample was also part of a study on yellow fever vaccine responses in identical twins. Per the second study: The T cell response to vaccination in identical twins was reported by the authors to appear partly convergent and partly personalized. In identical twins, the study followed T cell clones that responded to the vaccine with precision.

This chain joins TRBV12-3 or TRBV12-4 to TRBJ2-5; the D segment cannot be called with confidence. The sequence derives from a woman between 18 and 29 years old in good health. Sequenced: CD4+ T cells sorted from blood. At the DNA level, the sequence is TGTGCCAGCAGTTTAATGGTTAATAGTCTCGACACACAAGAGACCCAGTACTTC. This encodes CASSLMVNSLDTQETQYF.